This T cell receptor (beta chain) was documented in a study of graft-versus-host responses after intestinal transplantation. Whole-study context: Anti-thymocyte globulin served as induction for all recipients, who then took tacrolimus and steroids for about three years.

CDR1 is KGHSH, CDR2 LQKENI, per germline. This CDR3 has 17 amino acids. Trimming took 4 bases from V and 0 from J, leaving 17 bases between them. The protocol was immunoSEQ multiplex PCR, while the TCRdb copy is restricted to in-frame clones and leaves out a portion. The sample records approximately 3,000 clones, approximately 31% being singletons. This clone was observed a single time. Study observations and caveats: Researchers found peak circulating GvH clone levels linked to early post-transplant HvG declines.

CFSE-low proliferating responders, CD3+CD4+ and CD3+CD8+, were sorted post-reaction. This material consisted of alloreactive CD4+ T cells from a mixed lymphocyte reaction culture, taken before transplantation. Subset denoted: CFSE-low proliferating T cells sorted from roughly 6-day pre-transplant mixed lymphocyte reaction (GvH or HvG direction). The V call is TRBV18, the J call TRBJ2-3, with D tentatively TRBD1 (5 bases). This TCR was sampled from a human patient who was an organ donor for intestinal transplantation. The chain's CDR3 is CASSHKGASLSTDTQYF. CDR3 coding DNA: TGTGCCAGCTCACACAAAGGGGCGAGTCTAAGCACAGATACGCAGTATTTT. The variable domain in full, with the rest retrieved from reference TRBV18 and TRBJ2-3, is NAGVMQNPRHLVRRRGQEARLRCSPMKGHSHVYWYRQLPEEGLKFMVYLQKENIIDESGMPKERFSAEFPKEGPSILRIQQVVRGDSAAYFCASSHKGASLSTDTQYFGPGTRLTVL.